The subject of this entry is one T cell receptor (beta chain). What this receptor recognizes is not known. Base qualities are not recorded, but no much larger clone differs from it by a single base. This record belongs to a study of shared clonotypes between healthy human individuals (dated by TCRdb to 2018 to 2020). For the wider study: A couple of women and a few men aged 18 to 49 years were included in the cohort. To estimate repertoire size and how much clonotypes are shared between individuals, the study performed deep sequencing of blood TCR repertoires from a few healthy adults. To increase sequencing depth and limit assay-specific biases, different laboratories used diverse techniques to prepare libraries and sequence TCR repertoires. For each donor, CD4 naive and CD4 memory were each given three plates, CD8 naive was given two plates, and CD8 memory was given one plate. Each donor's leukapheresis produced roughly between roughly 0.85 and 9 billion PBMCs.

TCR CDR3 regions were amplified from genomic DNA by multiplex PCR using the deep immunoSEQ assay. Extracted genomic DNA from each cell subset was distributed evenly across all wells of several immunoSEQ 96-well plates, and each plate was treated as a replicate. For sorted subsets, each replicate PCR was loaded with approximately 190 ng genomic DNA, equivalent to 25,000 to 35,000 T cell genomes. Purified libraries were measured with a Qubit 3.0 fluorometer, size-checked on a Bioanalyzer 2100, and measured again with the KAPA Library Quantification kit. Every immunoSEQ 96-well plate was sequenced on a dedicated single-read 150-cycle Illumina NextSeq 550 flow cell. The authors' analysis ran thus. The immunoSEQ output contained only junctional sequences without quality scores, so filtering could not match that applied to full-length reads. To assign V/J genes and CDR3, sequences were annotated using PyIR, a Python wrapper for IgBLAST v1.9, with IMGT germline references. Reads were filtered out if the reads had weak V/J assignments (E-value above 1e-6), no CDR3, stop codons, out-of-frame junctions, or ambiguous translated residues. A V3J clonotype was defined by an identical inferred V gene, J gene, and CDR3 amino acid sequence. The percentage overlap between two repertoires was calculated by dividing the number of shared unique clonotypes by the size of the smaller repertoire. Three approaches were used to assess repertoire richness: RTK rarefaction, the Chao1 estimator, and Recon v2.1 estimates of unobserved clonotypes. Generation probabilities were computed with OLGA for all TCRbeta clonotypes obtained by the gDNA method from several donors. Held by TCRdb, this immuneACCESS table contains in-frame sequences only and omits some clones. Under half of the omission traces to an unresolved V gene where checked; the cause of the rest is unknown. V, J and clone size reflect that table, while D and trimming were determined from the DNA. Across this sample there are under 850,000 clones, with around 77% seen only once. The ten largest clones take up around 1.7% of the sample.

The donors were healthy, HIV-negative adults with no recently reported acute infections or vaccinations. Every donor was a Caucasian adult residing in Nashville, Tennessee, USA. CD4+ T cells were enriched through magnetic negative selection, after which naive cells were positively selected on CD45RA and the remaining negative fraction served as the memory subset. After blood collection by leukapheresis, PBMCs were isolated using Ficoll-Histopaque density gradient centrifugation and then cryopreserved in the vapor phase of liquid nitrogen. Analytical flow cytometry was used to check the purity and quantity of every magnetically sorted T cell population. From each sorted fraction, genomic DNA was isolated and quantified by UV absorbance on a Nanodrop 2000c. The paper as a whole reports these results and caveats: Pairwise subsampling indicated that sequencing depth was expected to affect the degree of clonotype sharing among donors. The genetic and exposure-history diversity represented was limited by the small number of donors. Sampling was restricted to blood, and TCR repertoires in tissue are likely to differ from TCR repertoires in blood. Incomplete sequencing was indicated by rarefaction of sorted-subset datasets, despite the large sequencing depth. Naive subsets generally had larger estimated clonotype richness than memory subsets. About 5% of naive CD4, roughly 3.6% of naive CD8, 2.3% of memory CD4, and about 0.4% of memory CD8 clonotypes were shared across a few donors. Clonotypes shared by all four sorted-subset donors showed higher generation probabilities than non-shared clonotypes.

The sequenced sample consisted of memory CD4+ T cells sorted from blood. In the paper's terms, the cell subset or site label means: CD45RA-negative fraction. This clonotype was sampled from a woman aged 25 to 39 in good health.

The CDR3 sequence is CASVRGLGSPLHF. The DNA sequence is TGTGCCAGCGTCCGGGGGCTGGGTTCACCCCTCCACTTT. The receptor chain draws on TRBV6-5 and TRBJ1-6; 6 matching bases give a weak D call of TRBD1. Including cysteine and phenylalanine, the CDR3 has 13 amino acids. Here the CDR3 DNA is all that survives: 39 bases in frame from base 1. The germline V gene encodes CDR1 MNHEY and CDR2 SVGAGI. Trimming costs V 8 bases and J 9 bases, and their ends lie 14 bases apart.